This is a list of T cell receptor beta chains from one sample in a study of identical twins. TCRdb fed the 5' RACE reads into MiXCR, producing one record per CDR3 protein. The sample shows approximately 210,000 distinct CDR3 sequences, roughly 15% of them seen only once. These same records also appear under a second study, on T cells expressing NK-cell markers.

The specimen sequenced was CD8+ T cells sorted from blood. The receptors shown here come from a woman younger than 35 in good health. The CDR3 runs from the conserved cysteine through the conserved F or W. A D gene is named only where the DNA matches it firmly. Clone size is shown for a subset of rows, as once, few, many or a class of expanded clone.

few,NA,TRBV6-1,TRBJ2-2,CASQLTPEGPNTGELFF,TGTGCCAGCCAACTGACACCCGAGGGGCCGAACACCGGGGAGCTGTTTTTT
NA,NA,TRBV2,TRBJ2-3,CASSKGQISTDTQYF,TGTGCCAGCAGTAAAGGACAGATAAGCACAGATACGCAGTATTTT
few,NA,TRBV27,TRBJ2-1,CASSPRASTAQQFF,TGTGCCAGCAGTCCGAGGGCCTCTACCGCCCAGCAGTTCTTC
NA,NA,TRBV3-1,TRBJ1-1,CASSQDPGLTEAFF,TGTGCCAGCAGCCAAGATCCGGGGCTTACTGAAGCTTTCTTT
NA,TRBD2,TRBV5-1,TRBJ2-3,CASKILAGGTDTQYF,TGCGCCAGCAAGATCCTAGCGGGAGGCACAGATACGCAGTATTTT
NA,TRBD2,TRBV20-1,TRBJ2-2,CSGRLNGELFF,TGCAGCGGGAGGTTAAACGGGGAGCTGTTTTTT
NA,TRBD2,TRBV12-5,TRBJ2-7,CASGFRLAGVHYEQYF,TGTGCTAGTGGTTTCCGACTAGCGGGAGTCCACTACGAGCAGTACTTC
NA,NA,TRBV9,TRBJ2-5,CASSVAGANQETQYF,TGTGCCAGCAGCGTAGCGGGAGCCAACCAAGAGACCCAGTACTTC
NA,NA,TRBV15,TRBJ2-1,CATVGTGYNEQFF,TGTGCCACCGTCGGGACTGGATACAATGAGCAGTTCTTC
many,NA,TRBV5-1,TRBJ2-2,CASSLAPGGKAGELFF,TGCGCCAGCAGCTTGGCCCCCGGAGGGAAGGCCGGGGAGCTGTTTTTT
NA,NA,TRBV5-6,TRBJ1-2,CASSSGLPTNYGYTF,TGTGCCAGCAGCTCGGGTCTGCCTACTAACTATGGCTACACCTTC
few,TRBD2,TRBV2,TRBJ2-7,CASSSLLTGTSWDEQYF,TGTGCCAGCAGCAGCTTACTTACCGGGACTAGTTGGGACGAGCAGTACTTC
NA,NA,TRBV6-1,TRBJ1-5,CASSRDGKQPQHF,TGTGCCAGCAGTCGGGACGGAAAGCAGCCCCAGCATTTT
NA,TRBD1,TRBV3-1,TRBJ2-7,CASSPGGEGYYEQYF,TGTGCCAGCAGCCCAGGGGGTGAAGGGTACTACGAGCAGTACTTC
NA,TRBD1,TRBV6-2/TRBV6-3,TRBJ1-2,CASSSGTGTPYGYTF,TGTGCCAGCAGTTCCGGGACAGGCACTCCCTATGGCTACACCTTC
NA,NA,TRBV12-3/TRBV12-4,TRBJ2-7,CASSFQGGEQYF,TGTGCCAGCAGTTTTCAGGGTGGGGAGCAGTACTTC
many,NA,TRBV6-1,TRBJ1-5,CASSEESMARRNSF,TGTGCCAGCAGTGAAGAGTCTATGGCCAGGCGAAACAGTTTT
NA,NA,TRBV6-2/TRBV6-3,TRBJ2-1,CASSYSAEGYEQFF,TGTGCCAGCAGTTACTCGGCCGAAGGGTATGAGCAGTTCTTC
NA,TRBD1,TRBV19,TRBJ2-2,CASSIDGTGIAGELFF,TGTGCCAGTAGTATCGATGGGACAGGGATCGCCGGGGAGCTGTTTTTT
NA,NA,TRBV20-1,TRBJ1-5,CSARDGGRENQPQHF,TGCAGTGCTAGAGATGGAGGGCGAGAGAATCAGCCCCAGCATTTT
NA,NA,TRBV11-2,TRBJ2-5,CASSLFDSSQETQYF,TGTGCCAGCAGCTTATTTGATAGCTCCCAAGAGACCCAGTACTTC
many,NA,TRBV29-1,TRBJ2-3,CSVESRRNRDTDTQYF,TGCAGCGTTGAATCGAGGCGGAATCGCGACACAGATACGCAGTATTTT
NA,TRBD1,TRBV27,TRBJ2-7,CASSQSGTGNEQYF,TGTGCCAGCAGTCAATCCGGGACAGGGAACGAGCAGTACTTC
NA,NA,TRBV3-1,TRBJ2-2,CASSYDRTGELFF,TGTGCCAGCAGCTATGACAGAACCGGGGAGCTGTTTTTT
few,NA,TRBV10-3,TRBJ2-1,CAITEGSYNEQFF,TGTGCCATCACCGAGGGTTCCTACAATGAGCAGTTCTTC
NA,TRBD2,TRBV4-3,TRBJ2-2,CASSRQLAGAQTGELFF,TGCGCCAGCAGCCGCCAACTAGCGGGAGCTCAAACCGGGGAGCTGTTTTTT
NA,NA,TRBV2,TRBJ2-7,CASTTRDSYEQYF,TGTGCCAGCACCACGCGGGACAGTTACGAGCAGTACTTC
many,NA,TRBV7-9,TRBJ2-7,CASSPLRDEQYF,TGTGCCAGCAGCCCCCTGCGGGACGAGCAGTACTTC
NA,NA,TRBV27,TRBJ2-1,CASSSSWGQYNEGQFF,TGTGCCAGCAGTTCCTCTTGGGGACAATACAATGAAGGGCAGTTCTTC
NA,NA,TRBV12-3/TRBV12-4,TRBJ2-1,CASSLGETSYNEQFF,TGTGCCAGCAGTTTGGGGGAGACCTCCTACAATGAGCAGTTCTTC
few,NA,TRBV2,TRBJ1-5,CASSPGPSQPQHF,TGTGCCAGCAGTCCCGGACCAAGTCAGCCCCAGCATTTT
few,TRBD1,TRBV9,TRBJ2-1,CASSPSRDRDDNEQFF,TGTGCCAGCAGCCCGTCCCGGGACAGGGACGACAATGAGCAGTTCTTC
few,NA,TRBV15,TRBJ1-1,CATSSRGGVGGTEAFF,TGTGCCACCAGCAGTCGGGGAGGGGTCGGGGGCACTGAAGCTTTCTTT
many,NA,TRBV12-3/TRBV12-4,TRBJ2-7,CASGFSYEQYF,TGTGCCAGCGGCTTTTCCTACGAGCAGTACTTC
NA,NA,TRBV18,TRBJ2-5,CASSITGRQETQYF,TGTGCCAGCTCAATAACAGGGAGACAAGAGACCCAGTACTTC
many,NA,TRBV7-9,TRBJ1-2,CAIPQALGGYTF,TGTGCCATCCCCCAGGCCCTCGGAGGCTACACCTTC